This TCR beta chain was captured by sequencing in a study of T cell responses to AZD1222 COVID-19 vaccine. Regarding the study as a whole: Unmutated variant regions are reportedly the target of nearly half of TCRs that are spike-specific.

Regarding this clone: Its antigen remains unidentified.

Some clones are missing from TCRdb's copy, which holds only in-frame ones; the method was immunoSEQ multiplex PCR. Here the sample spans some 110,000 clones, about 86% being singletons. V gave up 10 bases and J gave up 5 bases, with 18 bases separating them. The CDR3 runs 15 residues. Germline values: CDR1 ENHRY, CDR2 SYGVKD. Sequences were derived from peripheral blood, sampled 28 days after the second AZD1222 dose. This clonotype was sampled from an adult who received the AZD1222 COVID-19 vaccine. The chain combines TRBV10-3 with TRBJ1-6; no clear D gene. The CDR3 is CATHGEPRDNSPLHF. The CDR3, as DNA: TGTGCCACGCATGGGGAGCCCCGGGATAATTCACCCCTCCACTTT.